This TCR beta chain was identified in a study of CD8 T cells in ankylosing spondylitis. As to this clonotype: As yet, its antigen is unknown.

With V trimmed by 6 bases and J by 1 base, 13 bases remained unmatched. The CDR3 spans 17 residues. Germline CDR1 is GTSNPN and CDR2 is SVGIG (reference sequence). Findings and caveats of the study: Clones tied to disease were said to be significantly enriched in matched ankylosing spondylitis synovial fluid.

TCRdb passed the 5' RACE reads through MiXCR, listing each CDR3 protein once. Among 200,000 to 250,000 distinct CDR3 sequences listed, 10% to 13% were seen once. This clonotype was sampled from a male donor with ankylosing spondylitis or in good health (not recorded which). The J gene is TRBJ2-3, the V gene TRBV30, with TRBD2 matching 10 bases. Sequencing was carried out using blood, either unsorted or a sorted T cell fraction (not recorded which). This chain's CDR3 is CACLRTSGGVRTDTQYF. CDR3 DNA sequence: TGTGCCTGCCTCCGGACGAGCGGGGGGGTTCGCACAGATACGCAGTATTTT.